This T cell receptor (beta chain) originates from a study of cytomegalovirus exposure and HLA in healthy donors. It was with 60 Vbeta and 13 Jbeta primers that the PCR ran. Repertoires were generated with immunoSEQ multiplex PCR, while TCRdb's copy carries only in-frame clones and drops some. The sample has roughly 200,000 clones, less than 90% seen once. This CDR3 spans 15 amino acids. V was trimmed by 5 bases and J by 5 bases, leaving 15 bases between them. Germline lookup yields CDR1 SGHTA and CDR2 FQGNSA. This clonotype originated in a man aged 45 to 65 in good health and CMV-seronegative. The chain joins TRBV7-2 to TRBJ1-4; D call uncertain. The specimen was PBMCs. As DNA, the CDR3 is TGTGCCAGCAGCCCGCGACTGGGTAAAAATGAAAAACTGTTTTTT. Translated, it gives CASSPRLGKNEKLFF. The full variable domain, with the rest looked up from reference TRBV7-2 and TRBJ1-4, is GAGVSQSPSNKVTEKGKDVELRCDPISGHTALYWYRQSLGQGLEFLIYFQGNSAPDKSGLPSDRFSAERTGGSVSTLTIQRTQQEDSAVYLCASSPRLGKNEKLFFGSGTQLSVL.